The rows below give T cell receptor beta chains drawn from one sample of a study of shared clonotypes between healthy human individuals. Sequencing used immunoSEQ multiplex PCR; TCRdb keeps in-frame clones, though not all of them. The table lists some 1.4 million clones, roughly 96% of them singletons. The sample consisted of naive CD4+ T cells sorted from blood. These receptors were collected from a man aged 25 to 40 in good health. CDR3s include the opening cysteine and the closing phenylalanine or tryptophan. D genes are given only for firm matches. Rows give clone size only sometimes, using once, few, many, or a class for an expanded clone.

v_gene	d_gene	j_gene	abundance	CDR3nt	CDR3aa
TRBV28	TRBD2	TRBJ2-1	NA	TGTGCCAGCAGCTCGCGGGAGTCGTTGAATGAGCAGTTCTTC	CASSSRESLNEQFF
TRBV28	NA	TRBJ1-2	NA	TGTGCCAGCAGTCGGGGGCGCAAAGGCTACACCTTC	CASSRGRKGYTF
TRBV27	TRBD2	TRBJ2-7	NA	TGTGCCAGCAGTACGGGACTAGCGGGACCCGAGCAGTACTTC	CASSTGLAGPEQYF
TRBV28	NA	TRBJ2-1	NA	NA	CASSSSVPNEQFF
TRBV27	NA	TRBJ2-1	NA	TGTGCCAGCAGTTTATCGTCGGGAATGGCCTACAATGAGCAGTTCTTC	CASSLSSGMAYNEQFF
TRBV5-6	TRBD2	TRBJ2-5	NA	TGTGCCAGCAGCTTGCTCCCAGGACTAGCGGAGACCCAGTACTTC	CASSLLPGLAETQYF
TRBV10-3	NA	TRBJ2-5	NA	TGTGCCACCCGATCAGGGGGGCAGGGGACCCAGTACTTC	CATRSGGQGTQYF
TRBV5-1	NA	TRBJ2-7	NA	TGCGCCAGCAGTAATACCGGGTCTACGGGCGAGCAGTACTTC	CASSNTGSTGEQYF
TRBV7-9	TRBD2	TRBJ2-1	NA	TGTGCCAGCAGCTTAGAAGCGGGAGGGAATGAGCAGTTCTTC	CASSLEAGGNEQFF
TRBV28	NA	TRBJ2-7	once	TGTGCCAGCAGTTTTCGGGACTCCTACGAGCAGTACTTC	CASSFRDSYEQYF
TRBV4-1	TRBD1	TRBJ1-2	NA	TGCGCCAGCAGCCAAGTCCGCCAGGGACAGAGGAATGGCTACACCTTC	CASSQVRQGQRNGYTF
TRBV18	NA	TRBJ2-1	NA	TGTGCCAGCTCACCACCGTCGGTAAATGAGCAGTTCTTC	CASSPPSVNEQFF
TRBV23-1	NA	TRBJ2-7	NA	TGCGCCAGCAGTTACAGGGGAGGACACTTCTACGAGCAGTACTTC	CASSYRGGHFYEQYF
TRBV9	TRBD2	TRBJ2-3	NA	TGTGCCAGCAGCGTAGTTGACCAGCGGGACACAGATACGCAGTATTTT	CASSVVDQRDTDTQYF
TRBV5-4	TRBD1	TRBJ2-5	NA	TGTGCCAGCAGCCCGACAGGGGAAGAAGAGACCCAGTACTTC	CASSPTGEEETQYF
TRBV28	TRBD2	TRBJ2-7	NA	TGTGCCAGCAGCCAGCGGACTAGCGGGTCCCACGAGCAGTACTTC	CASSQRTSGSHEQYF
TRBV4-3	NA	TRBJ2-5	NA	TGCGCCAGCAGCCAAGGACCGTGGGAGACCCAGTACTTC	CASSQGPWETQYF
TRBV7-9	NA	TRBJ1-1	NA	TGTGCCAGCAGCCGCCTGGGCAGGAGATACATGAACACTGAAGCTTTCTTT	CASSRLGRRYMNTEAFF
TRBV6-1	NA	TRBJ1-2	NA	TGTGCCAGCAGTGATCTAGGGTTAGGTGGCTACACCTTC	CASSDLGLGGYTF
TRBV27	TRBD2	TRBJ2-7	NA	TGTGCCAGCAGATCTGTAGCGGGAGCTTTTCACGAGCAGTACTTC	CASRSVAGAFHEQYF
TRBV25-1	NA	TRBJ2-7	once	TGTGCCAGCAGTGAACCCGGGACGAGCTACGAGCAGTACTTC	CASSEPGTSYEQYF
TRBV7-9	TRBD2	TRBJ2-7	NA	TGTGCCAGCAGCTTAGCGCTAGCGGGAGGTTGGAACGAGCAGTACTTC	CASSLALAGGWNEQYF
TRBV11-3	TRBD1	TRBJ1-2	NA	TGTGCCAGCAGCTTAAGGACAGGGAGTGGCTACACCTTC	CASSLRTGSGYTF
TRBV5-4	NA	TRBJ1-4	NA	TGTGCCAGCAGCCCCGAACCGGGACGTAATGAAAAACTGTTTTTT	CASSPEPGRNEKLFF
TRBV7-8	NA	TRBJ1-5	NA	TGTGCCAGCAGCTTAGGAGGATCGGGCAATCAGCCCCAGCATTTT	CASSLGGSGNQPQHF
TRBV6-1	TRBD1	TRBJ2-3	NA	TGTGCCAGCAGTGAACTACAGGGGGCCGAAGATACGCAGTATTTT	CASSELQGAEDTQYF
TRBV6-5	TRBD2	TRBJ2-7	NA	TGTGCCAGCAGTGAGCCGGGACTACCATACGAGCAGTACTTC	CASSEPGLPYEQYF
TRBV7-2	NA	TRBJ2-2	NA	TGTGCCAGCAGCTTAAGCGGGGAGCTGTTTTTT	CASSLSGELFF
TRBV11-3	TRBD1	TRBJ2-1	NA	TGTGCCAGCAGCCCGGGACAGGGGGCTGTCAATGAGCAGTTCTTC	CASSPGQGAVNEQFF
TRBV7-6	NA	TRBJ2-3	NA	TGTGCCAGCAGCTTAGCGCTCGGAGGGGCAGATACGCAGTATTTT	CASSLALGGADTQYF